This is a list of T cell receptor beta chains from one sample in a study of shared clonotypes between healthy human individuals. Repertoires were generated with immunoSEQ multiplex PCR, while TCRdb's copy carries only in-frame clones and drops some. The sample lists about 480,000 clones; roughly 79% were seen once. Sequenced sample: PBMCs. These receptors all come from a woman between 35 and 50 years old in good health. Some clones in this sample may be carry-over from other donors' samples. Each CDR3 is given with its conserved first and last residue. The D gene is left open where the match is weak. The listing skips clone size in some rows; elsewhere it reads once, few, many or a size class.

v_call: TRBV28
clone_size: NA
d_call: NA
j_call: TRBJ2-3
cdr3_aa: CASSRTRGSTDTQYF
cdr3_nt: TGTGCCAGCAGTAGGACCAGGGGTAGCACAGATACGCAGTATTTT

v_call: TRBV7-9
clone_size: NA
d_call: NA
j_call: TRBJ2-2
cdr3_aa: CASSYTGGLRTGELFF
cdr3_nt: TGTGCCAGCAGCTATACAGGGGGACTAAGGACCGGGGAGCTGTTTTTT

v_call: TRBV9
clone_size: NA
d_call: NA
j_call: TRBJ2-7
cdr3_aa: CASSVDAGNYEQYF
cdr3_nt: TGTGCCAGCAGCGTAGACGCAGGTAACTACGAGCAGTACTTC

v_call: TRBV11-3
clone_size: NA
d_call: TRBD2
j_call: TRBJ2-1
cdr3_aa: CASSRRDSRSGRGEQFF
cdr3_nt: TGTGCCAGCAGTCGACGGGACTCGAGGTCGGGGAGGGGTGAGCAGTTCTTC

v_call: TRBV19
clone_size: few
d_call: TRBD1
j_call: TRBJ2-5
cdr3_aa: CASSRGQGAYEETQYF
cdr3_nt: TGTGCCAGTAGTAGGGGACAGGGGGCTTATGAAGAGACCCAGTACTTC

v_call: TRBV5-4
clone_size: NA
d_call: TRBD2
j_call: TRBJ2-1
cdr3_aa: CASSLDGTSGRLENEQFF
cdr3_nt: TGTGCCAGCAGCTTGGACGGGACTAGCGGGAGGTTGGAGAATGAGCAGTTCTTC

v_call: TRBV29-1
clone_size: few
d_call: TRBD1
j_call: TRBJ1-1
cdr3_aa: CSVDNRQGGTEAFF
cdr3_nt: TGCAGCGTTGACAACCGACAGGGAGGCACTGAAGCTTTCTTT

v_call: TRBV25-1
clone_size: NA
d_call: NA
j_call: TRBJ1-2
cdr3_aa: CASSEGGALGFYGYTF
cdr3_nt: TGTGCCAGCAGTGAAGGGGGTGCGTTGGGGTTCTATGGCTACACCTTC

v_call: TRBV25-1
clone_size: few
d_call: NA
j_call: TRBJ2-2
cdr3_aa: CASSLGGTNTGELFF
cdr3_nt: TGTGCCAGCAGTCTAGGGGGTACGAACACCGGGGAGCTGTTTTTT

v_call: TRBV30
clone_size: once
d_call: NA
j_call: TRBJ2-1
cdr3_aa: CAWSVGWGRFF
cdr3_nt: TGTGCCTGGAGTGTAGGGTGGGGACGGTTCTTC

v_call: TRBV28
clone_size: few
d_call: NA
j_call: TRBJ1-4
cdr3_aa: CASSLRQGREKLFF
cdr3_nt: TGTGCCAGCAGTTTACGCCAGGGGAGAGAAAAACTGTTTTTT

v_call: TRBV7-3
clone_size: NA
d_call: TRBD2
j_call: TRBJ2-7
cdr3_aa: CASSPGPTGGEQYF
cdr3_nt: TGTGCCAGCAGCCCCGGTCCGACCGGGGGGGAGCAGTACTTC

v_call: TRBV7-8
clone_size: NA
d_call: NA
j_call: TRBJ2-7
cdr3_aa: CASSQGPEQVPF
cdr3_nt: TGTGCCAGCAGCCAAGGCCCCGAGCAGGTTCCCTTC

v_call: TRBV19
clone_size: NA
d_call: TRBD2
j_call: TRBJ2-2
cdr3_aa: CASGKTSGRENTGELFF
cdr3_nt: TGTGCCAGTGGTAAGACTAGCGGGAGGGAGAACACCGGGGAGCTGTTTTTT

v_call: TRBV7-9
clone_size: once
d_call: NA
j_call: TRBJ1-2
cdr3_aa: CASSLGPGWSGYTF
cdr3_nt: TGTGCCAGCAGCTTGGGCCCGGGTTGGAGTGGCTACACCTTC

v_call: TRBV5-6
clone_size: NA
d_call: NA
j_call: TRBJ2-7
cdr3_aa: CASSSSSESYEQYF
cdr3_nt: TGTGCCAGCAGCTCCTCTAGCGAATCCTACGAGCAGTACTTC

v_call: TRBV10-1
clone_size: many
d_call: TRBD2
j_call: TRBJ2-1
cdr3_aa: CASSESRTSGSFEQFF
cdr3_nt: TGCGCCAGCAGTGAGTCCCGGACTAGCGGGAGTTTTGAGCAGTTCTTC

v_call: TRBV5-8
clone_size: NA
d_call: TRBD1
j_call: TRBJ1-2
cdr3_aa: CASSFPQGGTNYGYTF
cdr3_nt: TGTGCCAGCAGCTTCCCGCAGGGGGGCACTAACTATGGCTACACCTTC

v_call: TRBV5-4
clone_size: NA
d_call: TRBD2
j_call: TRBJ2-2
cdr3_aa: CASSLAGGRTGELFF
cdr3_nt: TGTGCCAGCAGCTTGGCGGGAGGAAGAACCGGGGAGCTGTTTTTT

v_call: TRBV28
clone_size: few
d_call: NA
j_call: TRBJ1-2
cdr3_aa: CASSYYREYGYTF
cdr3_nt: TGTGCCAGCAGTTACTACAGGGAGTATGGCTACACCTTC

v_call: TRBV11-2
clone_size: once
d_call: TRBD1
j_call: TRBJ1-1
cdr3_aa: CASSPTGGTEAFF
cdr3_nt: TGTGCCAGCAGCCCCACAGGGGGCACTGAAGCTTTCTTT

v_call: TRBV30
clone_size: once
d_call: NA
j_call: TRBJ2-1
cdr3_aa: CAWSPRDNEQFF
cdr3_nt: TGTGCCTGGTCCCCCCGGGACAATGAGCAGTTCTTC

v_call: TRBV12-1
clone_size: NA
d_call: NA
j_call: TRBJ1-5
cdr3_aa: CASSFVVRTNQPQHF
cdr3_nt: TGTGCCAGCAGCTTTGTTGTCAGGACCAATCAGCCCCAGCATTTT

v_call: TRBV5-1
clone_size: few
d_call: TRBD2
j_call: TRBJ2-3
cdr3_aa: CASSSSGAFTDTQYF
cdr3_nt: TGCGCCAGCAGCTCCAGCGGGGCTTTCACAGATACGCAGTATTTT

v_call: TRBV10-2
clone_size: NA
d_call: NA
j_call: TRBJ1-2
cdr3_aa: CASALRPGDPYTF
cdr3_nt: TGCGCCAGCGCTCTTCGGCCCGGGGATCCCTACACCTTC

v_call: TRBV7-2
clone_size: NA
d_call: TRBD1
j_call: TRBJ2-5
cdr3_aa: CASSASRGQQETQYF
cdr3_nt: TGTGCCAGCAGCGCATCTCGGGGACAGCAAGAGACCCAGTACTTC

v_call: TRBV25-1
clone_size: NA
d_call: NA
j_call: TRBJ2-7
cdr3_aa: CANTPNGGIYEQYF
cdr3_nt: TGTGCCAACACCCCGAACGGGGGTATCTACGAGCAGTACTTC

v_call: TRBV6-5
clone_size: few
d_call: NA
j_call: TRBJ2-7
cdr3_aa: CASSYSGRGIEQYF
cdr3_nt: TGTGCCAGCAGTTACTCGGGCAGGGGTATCGAGCAGTACTTC

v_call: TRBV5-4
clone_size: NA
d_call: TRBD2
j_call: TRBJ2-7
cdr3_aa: CASSFQLAGGLNEQYF
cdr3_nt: TGTGCCAGCAGCTTTCAACTAGCGGGAGGGCTGAACGAGCAGTACTTC

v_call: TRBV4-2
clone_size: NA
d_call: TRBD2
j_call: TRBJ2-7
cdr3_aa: CASSQDPGGFSYEQYF
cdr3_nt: TGTGCCAGCAGCCAAGATCCGGGAGGATTTTCCTACGAGCAGTACTTC

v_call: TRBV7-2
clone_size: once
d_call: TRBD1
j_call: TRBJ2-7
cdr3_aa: CASSLPRLKQGLRYEQYF
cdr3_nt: TGTGCCAGCAGCCTTCCCCGACTCAAACAGGGGTTAAGGTACGAGCAGTACTTC

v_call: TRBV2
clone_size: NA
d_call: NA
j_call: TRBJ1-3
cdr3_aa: CASSPLSSGNTIYF
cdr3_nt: TGTGCCAGCAGTCCACTGAGCTCTGGAAACACCATATATTTT

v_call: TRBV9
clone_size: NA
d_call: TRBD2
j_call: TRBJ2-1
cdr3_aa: CASSVGLAGGSSSYNEQFF
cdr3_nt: TGTGCCAGCAGCGTAGGACTAGCGGGAGGATCAAGCTCCTACAATGAGCAGTTCTTC

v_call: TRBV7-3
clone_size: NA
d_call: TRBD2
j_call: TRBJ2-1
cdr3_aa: CASSYGLAGANEQFF
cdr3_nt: TGTGCCAGCAGCTATGGACTAGCGGGAGCTAATGAGCAGTTCTTC

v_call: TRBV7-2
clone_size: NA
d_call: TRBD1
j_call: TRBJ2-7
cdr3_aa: CASSLGPPGTGGHPEQYF
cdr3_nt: TGTGCCAGCAGCTTAGGTCCCCCCGGGACAGGGGGCCATCCCGAGCAGTACTTC

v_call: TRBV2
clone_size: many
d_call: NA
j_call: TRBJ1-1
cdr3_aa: CASSGQLLQNTEAFF
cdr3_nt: TGTGCCAGCAGTGGACAGTTATTACAGAACACTGAAGCTTTCTTT

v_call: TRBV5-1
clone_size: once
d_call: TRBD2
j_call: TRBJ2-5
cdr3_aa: CASSLGLAGVETQYF
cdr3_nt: TGCGCCAGCAGCTTGGGACTAGCGGGAGTTGAGACCCAGTACTTC

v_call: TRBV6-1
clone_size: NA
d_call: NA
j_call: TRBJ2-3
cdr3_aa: CASSDLAGTHTQYF
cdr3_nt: TGTGCCAGCAGCGACCTGGCTGGAACACATACGCAGTATTTT

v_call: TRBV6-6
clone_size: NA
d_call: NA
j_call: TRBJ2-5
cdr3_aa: CASSYRSNWQETQYF
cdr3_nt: TGTGCCAGCAGTTACCGCTCCAATTGGCAAGAGACCCAGTACTTC

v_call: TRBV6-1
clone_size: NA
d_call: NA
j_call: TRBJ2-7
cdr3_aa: CASSEALFGGHHYEQYF
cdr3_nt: TGTGCCAGCAGTGAAGCGCTTTTCGGGGGACACCACTACGAGCAGTACTTC

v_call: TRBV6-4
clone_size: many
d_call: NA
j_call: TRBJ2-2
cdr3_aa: CASSDGSGDTGELFF
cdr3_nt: TGTGCCAGCAGTGACGGGTCGGGAGACACCGGGGAGCTGTTTTTT